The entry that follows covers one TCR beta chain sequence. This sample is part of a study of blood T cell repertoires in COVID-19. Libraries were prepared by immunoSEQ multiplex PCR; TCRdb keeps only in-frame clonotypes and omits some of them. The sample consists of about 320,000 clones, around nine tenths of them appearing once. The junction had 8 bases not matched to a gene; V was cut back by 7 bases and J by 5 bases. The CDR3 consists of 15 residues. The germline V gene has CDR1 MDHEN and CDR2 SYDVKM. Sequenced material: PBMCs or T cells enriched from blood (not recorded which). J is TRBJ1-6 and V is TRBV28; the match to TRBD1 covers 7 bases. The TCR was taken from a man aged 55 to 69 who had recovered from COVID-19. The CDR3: CASKIDRVNNSPLHF. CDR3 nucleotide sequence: TGTGCCAGCAAGATCGACAGGGTAAATAATTCACCCCTCCACTTT.